The 26 T cell receptor beta chains presented below share a single source sample, sequenced in a study of T cells after yellow fever vaccination. MiXCR, run by TCRdb on the 5' RACE reads, gives a single entry per CDR3 protein. In the table there are 300,000 to 450,000 distinct CDR3 sequences, 8.1% of which are singletons. Here the sequenced sample was PBMCs, taken approximately 40 days after the first yellow fever vaccination. The receptors shown here come from a man aged 18 to 29 who received the YFV17D yellow fever vaccine.

This clonotype was detected many times. The rearrangement links TRBV4-1 to TRBJ1-2; D unresolved. Germline V gives CDR1 MGHRA, CDR2 YSYEKL. Trimming took off 2 bases at V and 2 bases at J, with 18 bases between the two ends. This CDR3 has 17 residues. The CDR3 DNA reads as TGCGCCAGCAGCCAATTTCGTAGGGATACCCGCAACTATGGCTACACCTTC. It codes for CASSQFRRDTRNYGYTF.

CDR3: CSGVESYRADTQYF. CDR3 in DNA: TGCAGTGGGGTAGAAAGCTATCGCGCAGATACGCAGTATTTT. The genes are TRBV20-1 and TRBJ2-3; D remains unclear. CDR1 and CDR2 from the germline V gene are DFQATT and SNEGSKA (reference sequence). There are 14 residues in the CDR3. Trimming shortened V by 7 bases and J by 4 bases, and 18 bases separated the two germline ends.

The J gene is TRBJ2-2, the V gene TRBV4-2, with 7 nucleotides matching TRBD1. The V and J ends lost 0 bases and 4 bases, in that order; junction bases with no gene match: 8. The V gene's germline CDR1 is LGHNA and CDR2 YNFKEQ. CDR3 size: 17 residues. CDR3 protein: CASSQDLGRGLTGELFF. The CDR3 DNA is TGTGCCAGCAGCCAAGATCTGGGAAGGGGGCTCACCGGGGAGCTGTTTTTT.

V gene TRBV7-2 combines with J gene TRBJ2-5; tentative D call: TRBD1 (5 bases). Trimming shortened V by 4 bases and J by 5 bases, and 14 bases separated the two germline ends. From germline, CDR1 is SGHTA and CDR2 FQGNSA. CDR3 length equals 14 residues. The CDR3 nucleotides are TGTGCCAGCAGCTCTCGCCCAGGGTGGGAGACCCAGTACTTC. Protein product: CASSSRPGWETQYF.

This clonotype was detected ten times or more. The rearrangement uses TRBV29-1 and TRBJ2-3; 7 bases match TRBD1. Germline lookup yields CDR1 SQVTM and CDR2 ANQGSEA. V lost 4 bases and J lost 3; bases outside the gene matches: 4. This CDR3 is built from 13 residues. The CDR3 DNA reads TGCAGCGTTGTTCGACAGGGTACAGATACGCAGTATTTT. Translating gives CSVVRQGTDTQYF.

CDR3 nucleotide sequence: TGTGCCAGCACCCCCGCACCGGGACTCTCCTACGAGCAGTACTTC. Residues: CASTPAPGLSYEQYF. The chain joins TRBV7-8 to TRBJ2-7; D is possibly TRBD2 (6 bases). This CDR3 region has 15 residues. Germline lookup yields CDR1 SGHVS and CDR2 FQNEAQ. Trimming cost V 7 bases and J 0 bases, with 16 bases left between them.

This clonotype was picked up many times. The rearrangement uses TRBV6-5 and TRBJ2-1; D is possibly TRBD1 or TRBD2 (5 bases each). CDR3 length: 16 residues. V was shortened by 2 bases and J by 2 bases, with 13 bases between the two germline ends. Looked up from germline, CDR1 is MNHEY and CDR2 is SVGAGI. The CDR3 is CASSYGPGRAYNEQFF. CDR3 DNA: TGTGCCAGCAGTTACGGGCCGGGGCGGGCCTACAATGAGCAGTTCTTC.

This clonotype was found a few times. The chain joins TRBV11-2 to TRBJ2-7, with D unclear. CDR1 SGHAT and CDR2 FQNNGV come from the germline V gene. The V and J ends lost 3 bases and 0 bases respectively, with 6 bases between them. The length of the CDR3 is 13 residues. CDR3 in amino acids: CASSFQYSYEQYF. DNA for the CDR3: TGTGCCAGCAGCTTCCAGTACTCCTACGAGCAGTACTTC.

The rearrangement links TRBV20-1 to TRBJ2-7, with D perhaps TRBD2 (6 bases). CDR1 is DFQATT and CDR2 is SNEGSKA in the germline V gene (reference sequence). Trimming shortened V by 4 bases and J by 2 bases, and 21 bases separated the two germline ends. The CDR3 contains 16 residues. The CDR3 is CSAKASVGLLTYEQYV. The DNA of the CDR3 is TGCAGTGCTAAGGCTAGCGTGGGGCTCTTAACCTACGAGCAGTACGTC.

This sequence joins TRBV6-6 and TRBJ2-1; D possibly corresponds to TRBD1 (6 bases). The CDR3 has 13 residues. The V end was cut by 3 bases, the J end by 10 bases, with 13 bases between. Per the germline V gene, CDR1 is MNHNY and CDR2 is SVGAGI (reference sequence). CDR3 DNA: TGTGCCAGCAGTTATAACAGGGAAGTCGAGCAGTTCTTC. Amino acid sequence: CASSYNREVEQFF.

This clonotype turned up a few times. The chain has TRBV20-1 and TRBJ1-2; the D gene is possibly TRBD1 (5 bases). The CDR3 extends over 14 amino acids. Germline-derived CDR1 and CDR2 are DFQATT and SNEGSKA (reference sequence). Trimming stripped 8 bases from V and 4 bases from J, with 20 bases between. The CDR3 DNA reads as TGCAGTTGCGGGCGGCAGGGCCTTGGCTATGGCTACACCTTC. The encoded protein is CSCGRQGLGYGYTF.

The chain couples TRBV6-2 or TRBV6-3 to TRBJ2-2; weak D call: TRBD1 (6 bases). The V and J ends lost 8 bases and 3 bases respectively, with 13 bases between them. Germline loops: CDR1 MNHEY, CDR2 SVGEGT. This CDR3 region has 14 residues. The chain's CDR3 is CASGSRTDTGELFF. CDR3 nucleotides: TGTGCCAGCGGCTCCCGGACAGACACCGGGGAGCTGTTTTTT.

The chain couples TRBV3-1 to TRBJ1-4; D is undetermined. The CDR3 consists of 16 residues. The V and J ends lost 6 bases and 8 bases respectively, with 22 bases between them. Germline V gene lookup returns CDR1 LGHDT and CDR2 YNNKEL (reference sequence). Written as DNA, the CDR3 is TGTGCCAGCAGAATAACGCGGAACAGCGCGGGGGAAAAACTGTTTTTT. It translates to CASRITRNSAGEKLFF.

The V gene is TRBV4-2, the J gene TRBJ2-1; 10 bases match TRBD2. Germline V gene sequence: CDR1 LGHNA, CDR2 YNFKEQ. This CDR3 is 17 amino acids long. The V and J ends lost 0 bases and 10 bases, in that order; junction bases with no gene match: 12. As DNA, the CDR3 is TGTGCCAGCAGCCAAGATGGAAGCGGGGGGGCTTCAGGAGAGCAGTTCTTC. Its protein is CASSQDGSGGASGEQFF.

V gene TRBV10-3 combines with J gene TRBJ1-1; D possibly corresponds to TRBD1 (5 bases). This CDR3 comprises 12 residues. Between the trimmed V and J ends, which lost 6 bases and 5 bases, there was a span of 10 bases. The germline CDR1 and CDR2 sequences are ENHRY and SYGVKD. The CDR3 is CAIRGEGTEAFF. The CDR3 DNA is TGTGCCATCAGGGGGGAGGGAACTGAAGCTTTCTTT.

The chain employs TRBV20-1 and TRBJ2-5; 10 nucleotides align to TRBD2. Trimming took 0 bases from V and 7 from J; bases not matched to a gene: 5. This CDR3 is built from 14 residues. Germline CDR1 is DFQATT and CDR2 is SNEGSKA (reference sequence). CDR3 sequence reads: CSARDEASGGTQYF. CDR3 DNA: TGCAGTGCTAGAGATGAGGCTAGCGGGGGGACCCAGTACTTC.

The V and J genes are TRBV12-3 or TRBV12-4 and TRBJ1-6; 7 nucleotides match TRBD1. The CDR3 extends over 14 amino acids. The trim removed 5 bases at V and 7 bases at J, leaving 5 bases unmatched. CDR3 coding DNA: TGTGCCAGCAGTCCAACAGGGGCGAATTCACCCCTCCACTTT. Protein: CASSPTGANSPLHF.

This chain joins TRBV9 and TRBJ2-6; D is possibly TRBD1 or TRBD2 (5 bases each). Per germline, CDR1 SGDLS and CDR2 YYNGEE. CDR3 length: 16 residues. Trimming pared 1 base from V and 2 bases from J, leaving 10 bases between. CDR3 in amino acids: CASSVQGDAGANVLTF. Written as DNA, the CDR3 is TGTGCCAGCAGCGTACAGGGAGATGCTGGGGCCAACGTCCTGACTTTC.

This clonotype showed up just a few times. The chain uses TRBV2 and TRBJ2-3, with D unresolved. Per the germline V gene, CDR1 is SNHLY and CDR2 is FYNNEI. The CDR3 is 13 residues long. Trimming shortened V by 1 base and J by 4 bases, and 6 bases separated the two germline ends. In DNA, the CDR3 is TGTGCCAGCAGTGAAGAGGGATCAGATACGCAGTATTTT. Translated, it gives CASSEEGSDTQYF.

This clonotype turned up a few times. The chain employs TRBV7-8 and TRBJ2-7; D remains unclear. V gave up 3 bases and J gave up 4 bases, with 7 bases separating them. The length of the CDR3 is 12 residues. Germline V gene lookup returns CDR1 SGHVS and CDR2 FQNEAQ. CDR3 amino acids: CASSFSPYEQYV. CDR3 DNA: TGTGCCAGCAGCTTTTCTCCTTACGAGCAGTACGTC.

The chain links TRBV4-3 to TRBJ2-2; TRBD2 agrees at 10 bases. V lost 4 bases, J lost 7 bases, and 9 bases stayed unmatched. CDR3 size: 16 residues. Germline V gene data show CDR1 as LGHNA and CDR2 as YSLEER. The CDR3, as DNA: TGCGCCAGCAGCCCCCTCAGCGGGGGGGCTGTCGGGGAGCTGTTTTTT. Amino acid sequence: CASSPLSGGAVGELFF.

This clonotype was seen more than once but under ten times. This chain links TRBV6-5 with TRBJ2-7; the D gene is possibly TRBD1 (6 bases). The germline gives CDR1 MNHEY, CDR2 SVGAGI. CDR3 length: 14 residues. V lost 0 bases and J lost 5, with 11 bases in between. In nucleotides, the CDR3 is TGTGCCAGCAGTTACTCGCCAGGGGAGCACGAGCAGTACTTC. This gives the protein CASSYSPGEHEQYF.

The chain couples TRBV7-6 to TRBJ2-7; TRBD2 matches 9 bases. This CDR3 region has 15 residues. V lost 2 bases, J lost 4 bases, and 6 bases stayed unmatched. Germline V gene sequence: CDR1 SGHVS, CDR2 FNYEAQ. CDR3 bases: TGTGCCAGCAGCTTAAAAGGACTAGCGAATTACGAGCAGTACTTC. It translates to CASSLKGLANYEQYF.

This clonotype occurred a few times. This sequence joins TRBV10-3 and TRBJ2-7; D ambiguous. Looked up from germline, CDR1 is ENHRY and CDR2 is SYGVKD. V was pared by 0 bases and J by 2 bases, with 8 bases between. The CDR3 spans 14 residues. CDR3 region: CAISESVSTYEQYF. The CDR3 DNA reads TGTGCCATCAGTGAGTCCGTCAGTACCTACGAGCAGTACTTC.

This clonotype showed up many times. This chain links TRBV7-8 with TRBJ2-4, with D perhaps assigned TRBD1 or TRBD2 (5 bases each). The CDR3 is made up of 15 amino acids. The V end was cut by 5 bases, the J end by 8 bases, with 19 bases between. Germline V gene sequence: CDR1 SGHVS, CDR2 FQNEAQ. CDR3 region: CASSLGRDPWDIQYF. CDR3 sequence (DNA): TGTGCCAGCAGCCTCGGCCGGGACCCATGGGACATTCAGTACTTC.

In this sample, this clonotype turned up a few times. The chain is built from TRBV10-1 and TRBJ2-2, with 9 bases identical to TRBD1. CDR3 length: 18 amino acids. Germline V gene lookup returns CDR1 WNHNN and CDR2 SYGVQD (reference sequence). J gave up 5 bases and V 0 bases, and 10 bases lay outside the gene matches. CDR3 bases: TGCGCCAGCAGTGAGTCGACTCAGGGGACAGGGCGGACCGGGGAGCTGTTTTTT. It codes for CASSESTQGTGRTGELFF.